The T cell receptor beta chain under discussion was sequenced for a study of shared clonotypes between healthy human individuals. Study results and limitations: Clonotypes not shared had lower generation probabilities than those common to all four donors.

Germline assignment: CDR1 LNHDA and CDR2 SQIVND (reference sequence). This CDR3 region has 14 residues. The ends lost 11 bases at V and 1 base at J; junction bases unmatched: 5. As to this clone: Its antigen is unidentified. Other DNA sequences of this sample code for an identical CDR3.

Assay: immunoSEQ multiplex PCR; the TCRdb copy retains only in-frame clones and omits some. The table records 2 million to 3 million clones, roughly 93% of them present only once. This chain connects TRBV19 to TRBJ2-2; 9 nucleotides line up with TRBD2. The material sequenced was naive CD4+ T cells from PBMCs. Subset defined: CD45RA+ positively selected. This TCR came from a man between 18 and 29 years old in good health. Some clones in this sample may be carry-over from other donors' samples. The CDR3 here is CASKTSGNTGELFF. In DNA form, the CDR3 reads TGTGCCTCCAAGACTAGCGGGAACACCGGGGAGCTGTTTTTT.